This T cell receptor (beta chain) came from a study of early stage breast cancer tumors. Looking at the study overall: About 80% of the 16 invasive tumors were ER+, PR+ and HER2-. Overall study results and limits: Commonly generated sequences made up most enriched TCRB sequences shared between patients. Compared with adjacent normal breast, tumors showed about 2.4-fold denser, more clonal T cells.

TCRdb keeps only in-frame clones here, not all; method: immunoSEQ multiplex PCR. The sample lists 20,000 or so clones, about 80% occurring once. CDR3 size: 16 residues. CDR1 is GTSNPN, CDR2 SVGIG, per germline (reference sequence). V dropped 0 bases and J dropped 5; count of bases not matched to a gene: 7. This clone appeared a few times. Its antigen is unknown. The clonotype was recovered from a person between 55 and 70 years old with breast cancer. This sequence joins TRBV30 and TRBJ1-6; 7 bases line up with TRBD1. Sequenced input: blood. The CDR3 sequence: CAWSVPLGQNNSPLHF. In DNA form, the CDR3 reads TGTGCCTGGAGTGTACCTTTGGGACAGAATAATTCACCCCTCCACTTT.